This entry lists 22 T cell receptor beta chains sequenced from one sample in a study of cytomegalovirus exposure and HLA in healthy donors. Researchers ran the PCR with 60 Vbeta and 13 Jbeta primers. Clones were sequenced by immunoSEQ multiplex PCR, and TCRdb holds only the in-frame ones, with some missing. The table records more than 150,000 clones, roughly 87% of them present only once. Input material: PBMCs. These TCRs come from a girl under two years old in good health and CMV-seronegative.

The chain carries TRBV30 and TRBJ2-7; 8 bases agree with TRBD1. V lost 4 bases, J lost 5 bases, and 13 bases stayed unmatched. Germline CDR1 is GTSNPN and CDR2 is SVGIG (reference sequence). The CDR3 length is 15 residues. The CDR3 nucleotides are TGTGCCTGGACCAAAGTCCCCAGGGGGCGCGACGAGCAGTACTTC. The encoded protein is CAWTKVPRGRDEQYF.

J is TRBJ2-5 and V is TRBV10-3; 12 bases match TRBD2. Germline-derived CDR1 and CDR2 are ENHRY and SYGVKD. After removal of 0 bases from V and 5 bases from J, the junction contained 10 bases not matched to a gene. The CDR3 contains 18 residues. The CDR3 DNA follows: TGTGCCATCAGTGAGTCGAAGGCTAGCGGGAGGGGAGGCGAGACCCAGTACTTC. It translates to CAISESKASGRGGETQYF.

V usage is TRBV4-1 and J usage is TRBJ2-3; 8 bases are shared with TRBD1. CDR3 size: 17 residues. Germline V gene lookup returns CDR1 MGHRA and CDR2 YSYEKL. V shed 9 bases, J shed 5 bases, and the junction held 19 bases outside the gene matches. CDR3 loop: CASIASIRGQVRDTQYF. The DNA for the CDR3 is TGCGCCAGTATCGCCTCAATTAGGGGACAGGTCCGAGATACGCAGTATTTT.

The chain combines TRBV10-1 with TRBJ1-5; TRBD1 matches at 7 bases. This CDR3 is built from 18 residues. J lost 3 bases, V lost 5 bases, and 16 bases had no gene match. The germline gives CDR1 WNHNN, CDR2 SYGVQD (reference sequence). As DNA, the CDR3 is TGCGCCAGCAGTAGCCGTCGAGACAGGGTAGTGGTCAATCAGCCCCAGCATTTT. It is translated as CASSSRRDRVVVNQPQHF.

The chain combines TRBV5-1 with TRBJ2-2; D might be TRBD1 (5 bases). Per germline, CDR1 SGHRS and CDR2 YFSETQ. The CDR3 loop spans 17 amino acids. V lost 3 bases to trimming and J lost 4 bases, with 19 bases between them. The CDR3 protein is CASSSGLGVTGTGELFF. CDR3 DNA: TGCGCCAGCAGCTCTGGCTTAGGGGTTACGGGCACCGGGGAGCTGTTTTTT.

This clone was observed once. The chain has TRBV9 and TRBJ2-7; 8 bases agree with TRBD2. CDR1 is SGDLS, CDR2 YYNGEE, per germline. Trimming cost V 3 bases and J 2 bases; bases outside gene matches: 4. CDR3 length equals 14 residues. CDR3 amino acids: CASSAGGTAYEQYF. The CDR3 region has the DNA TGTGCCAGCAGCGCGGGGGGGACTGCCTACGAGCAGTACTTC.

This rearrangement joins TRBV5-1 to TRBJ1-1, with 7 positions matching TRBD1. The CDR3 contains 13 residues. V gave up 6 bases and J gave up 3 bases; unmatched junction bases: 5. The V gene's germline CDR1 is SGHRS and CDR2 YFSETQ. The CDR3 sequence is CASTDRADTEAFF. The CDR3 DNA is TGCGCCAGCACCGACAGGGCAGACACTGAAGCTTTCTTT. The variable domain in full, completed from reference TRBV5-1 and TRBJ1-1, reads KAGVTQTPRYLIKTRGQQVTLSCSPISGHRSVSWYQQTPGQGLQFLFEYFSETQRNKGNFPGRFSGRQFSNSRSEMNVSTLELGDSALYLCASTDRADTEAFFGQGTRLTVV.

This clone was seen a few times. This rearrangement joins TRBV19 to TRBJ1-1; tentatively, D is TRBD1 (6 bases). CDR1 and CDR2 (germline): LNHDA, SQIVND (reference sequence). The V end lost 10 bases, the J end lost 10 bases, and 16 bases lay between the germline ends. The CDR3 consists of 11 residues. This CDR3 is CAIEQGRGAFF. The CDR3 bases are TGTGCCATAGAACAGGGAAGGGGAGCTTTCTTT.

This chain links TRBV5-1 with TRBJ2-1; TRBD2 aligns across 7 bases. V trimming: 4 bases; J trimming: 3 bases; junction bases outside the gene matches: 4. CDR3 length: 14 amino acids. Germline V gives CDR1 SGHRS, CDR2 YFSETQ. This CDR3 is CASSDSGGYNEQFF. The CDR3, as DNA: TGCGCCAGCAGCGATTCGGGAGGCTACAATGAGCAGTTCTTC.

The chain joins TRBV29-1 to TRBJ1-2, with TRBD1 matching over 10 bases. CDR1 is SQVTM and CDR2 is ANQGSEA in the germline V gene. With V trimmed by 4 bases and J by 8 bases, 7 bases remained unmatched. This CDR3 region has 13 residues. The CDR3 DNA follows: TGCAGCGTTGCGGGACAGGGGACAACAGGCTACACCTTC. Its protein is CSVAGQGTTGYTF.

The chain combines TRBV9 with TRBJ2-5; D may be TRBD1 (6 bases). TRBJ2-7 explains the end of the DNA better; the J call may be wrong. This CDR3 region has 14 residues. CDR1 is SGDLS, CDR2 YYNGEE, per germline. The CDR3 DNA sequence: TGTGCCAGCAGCCCCGGACAGAGATCCTACGAGCAGTACTTC. It codes for CASSPGQRSYEQYF.

This chain links TRBV4-1 with TRBJ2-2; TRBD1 agrees at 10 bases. CDR1 MGHRA and CDR2 YSYEKL come from the germline V gene. The CDR3 loop spans 15 amino acids. Trimming at V came to 5 bases and at J to 6 bases, leaving 6 bases not matched to a gene. Here the CDR3 reads CASSWGQGYAGELFF. The CDR3 coding sequence is TGCGCCAGCAGCTGGGGACAGGGGTACGCCGGGGAGCTGTTTTTT.

The chain has TRBV10-2 and TRBJ2-3; tentatively, D is TRBD2 (5 bases). The CDR3 totals 14 residues. Germline values: CDR1 WSHSY, CDR2 SAAADI. Trimming took 3 bases from V and 1 from J, leaving 8 bases between them. The CDR3 is CASSDGMGTDTQYF. The CDR3 DNA reads as TGCGCCAGCAGTGACGGGATGGGCACAGATACGCAGTATTTT.

This chain uses TRBV5-1 with TRBJ1-1; 9 bases match TRBD1. With 0 bases clipped from V and 0 bases from J, the junction kept 6 bases outside the gene matches. From germline, CDR1 is SGHRS and CDR2 YFSETQ. CDR3 length equals 17 residues. This chain's CDR3 is CASSLGDRDELNTEAFF. For the CDR3, the DNA is TGCGCCAGCAGCTTGGGGGACAGGGATGAGTTGAACACTGAAGCTTTCTTT.

The chain has TRBV5-1 and TRBJ2-2; 8 nucleotides match TRBD2. CDR3 length: 18 residues. After removal of 3 bases from V and 7 bases from J, the junction contained 17 bases not matched to a gene. Germline V gene lookup returns CDR1 SGHRS and CDR2 YFSETQ. The CDR3 DNA follows: TGCGCCAGCAGCTCTCTATCGTTGGCGGGAGGTATCGACGGGGAGCTGTTTTTT. Its translation is CASSSLSLAGGIDGELFF.

This clone is a singleton in its sample. J is TRBJ2-2 and V is TRBV5-1; TRBD1 agrees at 7 bases. CDR1 is SGHRS, CDR2 YFSETQ, per germline. V was clipped by 4 bases and J by 3 bases; unmatched bases: 3. The CDR3 spans 14 residues. CDR3 sequence reads: CASSGGQYTGELFF. The CDR3 DNA is TGCGCCAGCAGCGGGGGACAGTACACCGGGGAGCTGTTTTTT. Drawing the rest from reference TRBV5-1 and TRBJ2-2, the complete variable domain is KAGVTQTPRYLIKTRGQQVTLSCSPISGHRSVSWYQQTPGQGLQFLFEYFSETQRNKGNFPGRFSGRQFSNSRSEMNVSTLELGDSALYLCASSGGQYTGELFFGEGSRLTVL.

The chain carries TRBV27 and TRBJ1-2; TRBD1 matches 10 bases. This CDR3 has 19 amino acids. V lost 0 bases to trimming and J lost 7 bases; unmatched junction nucleotides: 17. Per the germline V gene, CDR1 is MNHEY and CDR2 is SMNVEV (reference sequence). The CDR3 region is CASSLSRGTGDRLSSGYTF. CDR3 sequence (DNA): TGTGCCAGCAGTTTATCGCGGGGGACAGGGGACCGCCTTTCGAGTGGCTACACCTTC.

This clone was seen just once. The rearrangement uses TRBV29-1 and TRBJ2-2; D ambiguous. The germline V gene has CDR1 SQVTM and CDR2 ANQGSEA. This CDR3 is 12 amino acids long. With 7 bases removed from V and 4 bases from J, the gap between germline ends came to 10 bases. CDR3 loop: CSASGGTGELFF. The CDR3 region has the DNA TGCAGCGCTTCGGGTGGCACCGGGGAGCTGTTTTTT.

The J gene is TRBJ2-5, the V gene TRBV4-1, with 7 bases aligning to TRBD1. The DNA matches TRBJ2-7 better at its end, which makes the J call doubtful. The CDR3 contains 15 residues. Germline V gene lookup returns CDR1 MGHRA and CDR2 YSYEKL. CDR3 nucleotide sequence: TGCGCCAGCAGCCCAGAGACAGGGTTGTTCTACGAGCAGTACTTC. Translating it yields CASSPETGLFYEQYF.

This clone was observed a single time. This sequence joins TRBV7-9 and TRBJ2-5, with D possibly being TRBD1 (6 bases). The end of the DNA aligns better with TRBJ2-7, so the J call may be wrong. The germline V gene has CDR1 SEHNR and CDR2 FQNEAQ (reference sequence). CDR3 length: 14 residues. This CDR3 is CASSLKQGPYEQYF. The DNA for the CDR3 is TGTGCCAGCAGCTTAAAGCAGGGGCCCTACGAGCAGTACTTC.

The chain uses TRBV19 and TRBJ2-1; 9 bases match TRBD2. The germline CDR1 and CDR2 sequences are LNHDA and SQIVND (reference sequence). This CDR3 is built from 19 residues. V shed 6 bases and J 0 bases; nucleotides not matched to a gene: 15. CDR3 in amino acids: CASSPGGTSSPSSYNEQFF. The CDR3 nucleotides are TGTGCCAGTAGCCCCGGGGGGACTAGCAGCCCGAGCTCCTACAATGAGCAGTTCTTC.

The gene calls are TRBV5-1 and TRBJ2-1; maybe TRBD2 (6 bases). CDR1 SGHRS and CDR2 YFSETQ come from the germline V gene. Trimming removed 4 bases from V and 4 bases from J, with 15 bases in between. The CDR3 has 15 amino acids. The CDR3 nucleotides read TGCGCCAGCAGCGGGCCGGGACTGCTTTACAATGAGCAGTTCTTC. Translated: CASSGPGLLYNEQFF.